The rows below give T cell receptor beta chains drawn from one sample of a study of human thymus T cells. Generated by immunoSEQ multiplex PCR, the TCRdb table keeps only in-frame clones and is missing some. The sample carries tens of thousands of clones, approximately 96% recorded once. Source material: thymus tissue. All receptors derive from a boy less than two years old with a congenital heart defect but otherwise immunologically healthy. Both conserved end residues are part of each CDR3. Each record gives: D gene, clone size, CDR3 length, J gene, V gene, CDR3 DNA, CDR3 protein. A D gene is named only where the DNA matches it firmly. Clone size is shown for a subset of rows, as once, few, many or a class of expanded clone.

d_gene: TRBD1
abundance: .
len: 19
j_gene: TRBJ2-3
v_gene: TRBV11-3
CDR3nt: TGTGCCAGCAGCTTAAGGGAATGGGACAGCGAGACTTGCACAGATACGCAGTATTTT
CDR3aa: CASSLREWDSETCTDTQYF

d_gene: TRBD2
abundance: .
len: 17
j_gene: TRBJ2-5
v_gene: TRBV11-2
CDR3nt: TGTGCCAGCAGCTTAGTCTCTAGCGGGGGGGCCGGAGAGACCCAGTACTTC
CDR3aa: CASSLVSSGGAGETQYF

d_gene: .
abundance: .
len: 16
j_gene: TRBJ2-2
v_gene: TRBV19
CDR3nt: TGTGCCAGTAGTACAGACAGAGGGGAAGACACCGGGGAGCTGTTTTTT
CDR3aa: CASSTDRGEDTGELFF

d_gene: .
abundance: .
len: 13
j_gene: TRBJ2-7
v_gene: TRBV10-3
CDR3nt: TGTGCCATCAGTGGACAGCGCTCCTACGAGCAGTACTTC
CDR3aa: CAISGQRSYEQYF

d_gene: .
abundance: .
len: 12
j_gene: TRBJ2-2
v_gene: TRBV6-5
CDR3nt: TGTGCCAGCAGGCCAAACACCGGGGAGCTGTTTTTT
CDR3aa: CASRPNTGELFF

d_gene: .
abundance: .
len: 15
j_gene: TRBJ1-4
v_gene: TRBV10-3
CDR3nt: TGTGCCATCAGTGAGTCCGACAGCTTTAATGAAAAACTGTTTTTT
CDR3aa: CAISESDSFNEKLFF

d_gene: .
abundance: .
len: 18
j_gene: TRBJ1-5
v_gene: TRBV19
CDR3nt: TGTGCCAGTAGTATTAGGAACAGGAGGTACCATAGCAATCAGCCCCAGCATTTT
CDR3aa: CASSIRNRRYHSNQPQHF

d_gene: .
abundance: .
len: 17
j_gene: TRBJ2-3
v_gene: TRBV4-1
CDR3nt: TGCGCCAGCAGCCCAAAGGGCCGTTGGTGGAGCACAGATACGCAGTATTTT
CDR3aa: CASSPKGRWWSTDTQYF

d_gene: .
abundance: .
len: 15
j_gene: TRBJ1-5
v_gene: TRBV7-9
CDR3nt: TGTGCCAGCAGCTTAGGGATGGGGGTTAATCAGCCCCAGCATTTT
CDR3aa: CASSLGMGVNQPQHF

d_gene: .
abundance: .
len: 13
j_gene: TRBJ1-3
v_gene: TRBV7-8
CDR3nt: TGTGCCAGCAGCCAACAACCCGGAAACACCATATATTTT
CDR3aa: CASSQQPGNTIYF

d_gene: .
abundance: .
len: 15
j_gene: TRBJ1-2
v_gene: TRBV6-4
CDR3nt: TGTGCCAGCAGGAACCTCGCTGATAGGGAGCGTGGCTACACCTTC
CDR3aa: CASRNLADRERGYTF

d_gene: .
abundance: once
len: 17
j_gene: TRBJ1-1
v_gene: TRBV7-2
CDR3nt: TGTGCCAGCAGCTTTTGGGGGCCGCCTCGGAGGGGCACTGAAGCTTTCTTT
CDR3aa: CASSFWGPPRRGTEAFF

d_gene: TRBD1
abundance: .
len: 18
j_gene: TRBJ1-6
v_gene: TRBV5-1
CDR3nt: TGCGCCAGCAGCGCGGTTGGACGTGACAGGGGGGGTAATTCACCCCTCCACTTT
CDR3aa: CASSAVGRDRGGNSPLHF

d_gene: .
abundance: .
len: 13
j_gene: TRBJ1-5
v_gene: TRBV25-1
CDR3nt: TGTGCCAGCTCAAAGGAGAGCAATCAGCCCCAGCATTTT
CDR3aa: CASSKESNQPQHF